This passage covers 29 T cell receptor beta chains from one sample sequenced in a study of T cell repertoires in cytomegalovirus infection. TCRdb ran MiXCR on the reads and lists one entry per CDR3 protein. The table shows about 740,000 distinct CDR3 sequences, with roughly 36% occurring only once. Sequenced input: PBMCs. These TCRs come from a human donor in good health (CMV status not recorded). Some clones in this sample may be carry-over from other donors' samples.

This chain joins TRBV7-9 and TRBJ1-1; no reliable D call. From germline, CDR1 is SEHNR and CDR2 FQNEAQ (reference sequence). This CDR3 is built from 17 residues. Trimming shortened V by 2 bases and J by 2 bases, and 18 bases separated the two germline ends. Written as DNA, the CDR3 is TGTGCCAGCAGCTTATCTGGGCTTTCCGGGAAAAACACTGAAGCTTTCTTT. This encodes CASSLSGLSGKNTEAFF.

This clonotype was seen a few times. This sequence joins TRBV7-9 and TRBJ2-5; tentative D call: TRBD2 (6 bases). Looked up from germline, CDR1 is SEHNR and CDR2 is FQNEAQ (reference sequence). V was shortened by 0 bases and J by 4 bases, with 9 bases between the two germline ends. The CDR3 covers 14 residues. For the CDR3, the DNA is TGTGCCAGCAGCTTAGCCGGGAGTCGAGAGACCCAGTACTTC. Protein: CASSLAGSRETQYF. Filled out from reference TRBV7-9 and TRBJ2-5, the complete variable domain reads DTGVSQNPRHKITKRGQNVTFRCDPISEHNRLYWYRQTLGQGPEFLTYFQNEAQLEKSRLLSDRFSAERPKGSFSTLEIQRTEQGDSAMYLCASSLAGSRETQYFGPGTRLLVL.

Concerning this clonotype itself: A much larger clone is a single base away; this may be a read error. The rearrangement joins TRBV7-9 to TRBJ2-1; 10 bases agree with TRBD2. The junction had 5 bases not matched to a gene; V was cut back by 5 bases and J by 4 bases. CDR1 is SEHNR, CDR2 FQNEAQ, per germline (reference sequence). The CDR3 is made up of 15 amino acids. The CDR3 coding sequence is TGTGCCAGCAGCGCCGGGACTAGCGTATACAATGAGCAGTTCTTC. This gives the protein CASSAGTSVYNEQFF.

The sample holds a few counts of this clonotype. The chain joins TRBV12-3 or TRBV12-4 to TRBJ1-2, with 9 bases identical to TRBD1. The CDR3 spans 15 residues. With 6 bases clipped from V and 4 bases from J, the junction kept 9 bases outside the gene matches. In DNA, the CDR3 is TGTGCCAGCAGCCCCCGGGACAGGGCGCCCTATGGCTACACCTTC. Its protein is CASSPRDRAPYGYTF.

This clonotype appeared many times. The rearrangement joins TRBV6-5 to TRBJ1-6; D remains unclear. The germline gives CDR1 MNHEY, CDR2 SVGAGI. The V and J ends lost 2 bases and 8 bases respectively, with 7 bases between them. The CDR3 sequence is 13 residues long. The CDR3 DNA follows: TGTGCCAGCAGTTACGAAAGAGATTCACCCCTCCACTTT. It encodes CASSYERDSPLHF.

This clonotype was seen only once. The V and J genes are TRBV5-1 and TRBJ1-1; perhaps TRBD1 as D (5 bases). Per the germline V gene, CDR1 is SGHRS and CDR2 is YFSETQ. Trimming stripped 4 bases from V and 6 bases from J, with 16 bases between. The CDR3 is made up of 14 amino acids. The CDR3 region is CASSPDISGAEAFF. Here the CDR3 DNA reads TGCGCCAGCAGCCCGGACATCTCGGGCGCTGAAGCTTTCTTT.

This clonotype was seen at least ten times. The gene calls are TRBV7-8 and TRBJ2-2; no definite D call. With 6 bases removed from V and 2 bases from J, the gap between germline ends came to 13 bases. Germline CDR1 SGHVS, CDR2 FQNEAQ. The CDR3 totals 15 residues. In DNA, the CDR3 is TGTGCCAGCAGTGAGCACCAGTCAAACACCGGGGAGCTGTTTTTT. It yields the protein CASSEHQSNTGELFF.

There are many counts of this clonotype. This rearrangement joins TRBV7-2 to TRBJ1-6; D may be TRBD1 (5 bases). The V end was cut by 3 bases, the J end by 15 bases, with 21 bases between. This CDR3 has 15 residues. Germline V lookup: CDR1 SGHTA, CDR2 FQGNSA. The CDR3 region has the DNA TGTGCCAGCAGCTTTATTGGGGACGGGCCTTGGGGCCTCCACTTT. Translation: CASSFIGDGPWGLHF.

This clonotype showed up just a few times. The chain carries TRBV10-3 and TRBJ1-2; D is ambiguous. The ends were cut back, 0 bases at V and 8 bases at J, with 13 bases in the middle. The CDR3 extends over 14 amino acids. CDR1 and CDR2 from the germline V gene are ENHRY and SYGVKD. The CDR3: CAISESTRTGGYTF. CDR3 DNA sequence: TGTGCCATCAGTGAGTCGACTCGGACTGGGGGCTACACCTTC.

The V gene is TRBV28, the J gene TRBJ1-5; tentatively, D is TRBD1 (6 bases). This CDR3 region has 12 residues. V was trimmed by 10 bases and J by 7 bases, leaving 14 bases between them. Germline CDR1 MDHEN, CDR2 SYDVKM. CDR3 bases: TGTGCCACCCACAGGGATCGGCAGCCCCAGCATTTT. Residues: CATHRDRQPQHF.

V usage is TRBV7-2 and J usage is TRBJ2-7; D may be TRBD2 (5 bases). The CDR3 covers 13 residues. CDR1 and CDR2 from the germline V gene are SGHTA and FQGNSA. V was trimmed by 2 bases and J by 4 bases, leaving 9 bases between them. CDR3 region: CASSLTGKYEQYF. DNA for the CDR3: TGTGCCAGCAGCTTAACGGGGAAATACGAGCAGTACTTC.

The sample holds one count of this clonotype. A single base separates this from a much larger clone, so it may be a read error. The chain couples TRBV7-2 to TRBJ1-6, with 8 bases identical to TRBD1. Per the germline V gene, CDR1 is SGHTA and CDR2 is FQGNSA. The length of the CDR3 is 15 residues. CDR3 residues: CPSSLEGQGGSPLHF. The CDR3 DNA reads as TGTCCCAGCAGCTTAGAAGGACAGGGAGGGTCACCCCTCCACTTT.

This clonotype was found many times. The chain carries TRBV7-2 and TRBJ2-7; no clear D gene. The CDR3 sequence is 18 residues long. The V gene's germline CDR1 is SGHTA and CDR2 FQGNSA. The V and J ends lost 4 bases and 0 bases respectively, with 22 bases between them. CDR3 bases: TGTGCCAGCAGCTCCCTTGGGCCATACCACGAGGACTCCTACGAGCAGTACTTC. Encoded protein: CASSSLGPYHEDSYEQYF.

On this clonotype itself: It may be a read error: a sequence one base away is much more abundant. This likely comes from a read error, as the CDR3 has no conserved phenylalanine or tryptophan at its end. This sequence joins TRBV7-9 and TRBJ2-7, with TRBD1 identical over 10 bases. The V segment lost 3 bases and the J segment 2 bases; nucleotides outside the gene matches: 10. Germline CDR1 is SEHNR and CDR2 is FQNEAQ (reference sequence). The CDR3 extends over 17 amino acids. CDR3: CASSFRDRGPIAYEQYL. The CDR3 DNA sequence: TGTGCCAGCAGCTTCCGGGACAGGGGCCCCATCGCCTACGAGCAGTACTTA.

V gene TRBV5-1 combines with J gene TRBJ1-1; D unclear. Germline V CDR1 and CDR2: SGHRS, YFSETQ. Trimming took 4 bases from V and 3 from J, leaving 16 bases between them. This CDR3 has 15 amino acids. The CDR3 spells CASSGKATMHTEAFF. For the CDR3, the DNA is TGCGCCAGCAGCGGAAAGGCGACGATGCACACTGAAGCTTTCTTT. The whole variable domain, remainder taken from reference TRBV5-1 and TRBJ1-1, is KAGVTQTPRYLIKTRGQQVTLSCSPISGHRSVSWYQQTPGQGLQFLFEYFSETQRNKGNFPGRFSGRQFSNSRSEMNVSTLELGDSALYLCASSGKATMHTEAFFGQGTRLTVV.

As DNA, the CDR3 is TGTGCCAGTTCCTCACCGGGGGACAGAAACACCGGGGAGCTGTTTTTT. Its translation is CASSSPGDRNTGELFF. The rearrangement uses TRBV6-5 and TRBJ2-2; tentative D call: TRBD1 (7 bases). CDR1 is MNHEY, CDR2 SVGAGI, per germline. Trimming pared 9 bases from V and 2 bases from J, leaving 19 bases between. The CDR3 runs 16 residues.

As concerns this clonotype: The junction does not match germline at one end; this may be a read error. The V call is TRBV7-9, the J call TRBJ2-7; D might be TRBD1 (5 bases). The CDR3 sequence is 15 residues long. Germline V gene lookup returns CDR1 SEHNR and CDR2 FQNEAQ (reference sequence). Here the CDR3 DNA reads TGTGCCAGCAGCTTGGGTGACAGTGCACATTACGAGCAGTCCTTC. It specifies CASSLGDSAHYEQSF. Full variable domain (rest looked up from reference TRBV7-9 and TRBJ2-7): DTGVSQNPRHKITKRGQNVTFRCDPISEHNRLYWYRQTLGQGPEFLTYFQNEAQLEKSRLLSDRFSAERPKGSFSTLEIQRTEQGDSAMYLCASSLGDSAHYEQSFGPGTRLTVT.

The chain carries TRBV7-3 and TRBJ2-3, with D possibly matching TRBD1 (6 bases). The V gene's germline CDR1 is SGHTA and CDR2 FQGTGA. With 5 bases removed from V and 4 bases from J, the gap between germline ends came to 22 bases. The length of the CDR3 is 17 residues. Here the CDR3 reads CASSPRLKTGLADTQYF. The DNA for the CDR3 is TGTGCCAGCAGCCCTCGATTAAAGACAGGCTTAGCAGATACGCAGTATTTT.

This clonotype was seen a few times. The chain joins TRBV25-1 to TRBJ2-7; 7 positions match TRBD1. V dropped 2 bases and J dropped 5; count of bases not matched to a gene: 6. Germline CDR1 reads MGHDK; CDR2 reads SYGVNS. This CDR3 is built from 14 residues. CDR3 nucleotides: TGTGCCAGCAGTGAACCAGGGGGTTTCGACGAGCAGTACTTC. Translated: CASSEPGGFDEQYF.

A few counts support this clonotype. The chain combines TRBV23-1 with TRBJ2-5; D tentatively fits TRBD1 or TRBD2 (5 bases each). TRBV23-1 is labeled an ORF, and its function is uncertain. Deletions cut 0 bases from V and 3 bases from J, with 17 bases between. This CDR3 region has 17 residues. CDR3 amino acids: CASSQSWTSGGKETQYF. The DNA for the CDR3 is TGCGCCAGCAGTCAATCGTGGACTTCTGGGGGAAAAGAGACCCAGTACTTC.

The rearrangement uses TRBV6-5 and TRBJ1-1; 9 bases fit TRBD1. This CDR3 is 14 amino acids long. The germline V gene encodes CDR1 MNHEY and CDR2 SVGAGI. After removal of 6 bases from V and 7 bases from J, the junction contained 9 bases not matched to a gene. CDR3 protein: CASRVDRGPGEAFF. As DNA, the CDR3 is TGTGCCAGCAGGGTGGACAGGGGCCCGGGTGAAGCTTTCTTT.

Here the CDR3 reads CASSLGRGGFGETQYF. DNA of the CDR3: TGTGCCAGCAGTTTAGGCAGGGGTGGATTCGGAGAGACCCAGTACTTC. The chain links TRBV28 to TRBJ2-5; the D gene is possibly TRBD1 (6 bases). V was pared by 2 bases and J by 4 bases, with 17 bases between. The V gene's germline CDR1 is MDHEN and CDR2 SYDVKM. This CDR3 has 16 residues.

Points on this clonotype: No conserved phenylalanine or tryptophan is present at the end of the CDR3, so a read error is the likely explanation. The chain uses TRBV3-1 and TRBJ2-1; D possibly corresponds to TRBD1 (5 bases). Germline values: CDR1 LGHDT, CDR2 YNNKEL (reference sequence). This CDR3 comprises 12 residues. V was trimmed by 0 bases and J by 10 bases, leaving 7 bases between them. CDR3 protein: CASSQEGREQFL. CDR3 bases: TGTGCCAGCAGCCAAGAGGGGCGGGAGCAGTTCTTA.

CDR3: CSVSTDNEQFF. The CDR3 DNA reads TGCAGCGTATCAACTGACAATGAGCAGTTCTTC. The J gene is TRBJ2-1, the V gene TRBV29-1, with D unclear. CDR1 is SQVTM, CDR2 ANQGSEA, per germline. V was trimmed by 6 bases and J by 5 bases, leaving 8 bases between them. This CDR3 has 11 residues.

The DNA of the CDR3 is TGTGCCACCGGACCCCCATGGCCAGCGGCTAACACCGGGGAGCTGTTTTTT. Residues: CATGPPWPAANTGELFF. J is TRBJ2-2 and V is TRBV24-1; tentatively, D is TRBD2 (5 bases). The CDR3 is 17 amino acids. Germline CDR1 KGHDR, CDR2 SFDVKD. V lost 9 bases to trimming and J lost 2 bases, with 21 bases between them.

The chain has TRBV7-2 and TRBJ2-2, with D uncertain. CDR1 SGHTA and CDR2 FQGNSA come from the germline V gene. V lost 7 bases and J lost 8, with 20 bases in between. There are 15 residues in the CDR3. The chain's CDR3 is CASTPIRSAGGELFF. In DNA, the CDR3 is TGTGCCAGCACCCCCATACGGAGCGCCGGAGGGGAGCTGTTTTTT.

The sample holds a few counts of this clonotype. This sequence joins TRBV6-6 and TRBJ1-2, with a possible D match to TRBD1 (5 bases). This CDR3 contains 15 residues. Per germline, CDR1 MNHNY and CDR2 SVGAGI (reference sequence). Deletions cut 0 bases from V and 2 bases from J, with 10 bases between. This chain's CDR3 is CASSYSGTRNYGYTF. The CDR3 region has the DNA TGTGCCAGCAGTTACTCAGGGACCCGAAACTATGGCTACACCTTC.

This clonotype was observed a handful of times. V gene TRBV28 combines with J gene TRBJ1-2; D unclear. Germline values: CDR1 MDHEN, CDR2 SYDVKM. With 2 bases removed from V and 6 bases from J, the gap between germline ends came to 13 bases. The CDR3 totals 14 residues. As DNA, the CDR3 is TGTGCCAGCAGTTTACCGGCCGGGTACGATGGCTACACCTTC. This sequence encodes CASSLPAGYDGYTF.

Many counts were recorded for this clonotype. The gene calls are TRBV7-2 and TRBJ1-1; D ambiguous. There are 14 residues in the CDR3. V was shortened by 3 bases and J by 0 bases, with 8 bases between the two germline ends. CDR1 and CDR2 (germline): SGHTA, FQGNSA. CDR3 region: CASSLMQMNTEAFF. The CDR3 DNA reads as TGTGCCAGCAGCTTGATGCAGATGAACACTGAAGCTTTCTTT.